This TCR beta chain was identified in a study of blood T cell repertoires in COVID-19. Germline CDR1 is KGHDR and CDR2 is SFDVKD. V shed 3 bases, J shed 6 bases, and the junction held 7 bases outside the gene matches. CDR3 size: 15 residues. Repertoires were generated with immunoSEQ multiplex PCR, while TCRdb's copy carries only in-frame clones and drops some. Altogether about 140,000 clones are present, around nine tenths being singletons, with the ten largest covering about 1.5%. The rearrangement joins TRBV24-1 to TRBJ1-2; 9 positions agree with TRBD1. This clonotype originated in a woman aged 55-75 years with acute or convalescent COVID-19. Sequenced sample: peripheral blood. CDR3 sequence reads: CATSDPKQGANGYTF. CDR3 nucleotides: TGTGCCACCAGTGATCCAAAACAGGGGGCGAATGGCTACACCTTC.